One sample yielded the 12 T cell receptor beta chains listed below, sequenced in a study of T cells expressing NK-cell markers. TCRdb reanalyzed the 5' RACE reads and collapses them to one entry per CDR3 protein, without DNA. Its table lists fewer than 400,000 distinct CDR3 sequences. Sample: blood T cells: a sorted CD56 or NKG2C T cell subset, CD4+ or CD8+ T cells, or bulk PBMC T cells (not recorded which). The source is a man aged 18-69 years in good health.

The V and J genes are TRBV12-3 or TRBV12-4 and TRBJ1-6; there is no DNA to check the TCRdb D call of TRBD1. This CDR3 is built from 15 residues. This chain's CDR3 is CASSTGTGVVSPLHF.

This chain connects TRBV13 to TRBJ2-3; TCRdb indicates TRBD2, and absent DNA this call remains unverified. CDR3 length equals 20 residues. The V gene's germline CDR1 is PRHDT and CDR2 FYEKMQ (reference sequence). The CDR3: CASSQRLAGGLYVSTDTQYF. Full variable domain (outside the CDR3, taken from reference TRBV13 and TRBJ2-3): AAGVIQSPRHLIKEKRETATLKCYPIPRHDTVYWYQQGPGQDPQFLISFYEKMQSDKGSIPDRFSAQQFSDYHSELNMSSLELGDSALYFCASSQRLAGGLYVSTDTQYFGPGTRLTVL.

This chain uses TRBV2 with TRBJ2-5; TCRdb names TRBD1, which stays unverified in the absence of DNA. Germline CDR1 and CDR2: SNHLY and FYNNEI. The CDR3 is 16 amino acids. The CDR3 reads CASSEVPGGFQETQYF.

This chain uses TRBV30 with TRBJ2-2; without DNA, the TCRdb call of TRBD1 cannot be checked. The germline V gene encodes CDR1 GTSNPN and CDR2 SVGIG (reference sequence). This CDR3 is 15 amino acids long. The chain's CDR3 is CAWSPQQGFAGELFF.

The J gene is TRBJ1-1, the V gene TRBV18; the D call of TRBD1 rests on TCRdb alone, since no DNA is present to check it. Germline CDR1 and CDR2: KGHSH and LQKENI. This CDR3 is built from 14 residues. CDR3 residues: CASSPVGQGTEAFF.

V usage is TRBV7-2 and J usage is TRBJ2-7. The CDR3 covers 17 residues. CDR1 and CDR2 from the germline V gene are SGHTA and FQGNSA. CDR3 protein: CASSLWSLTPNKYEQYF. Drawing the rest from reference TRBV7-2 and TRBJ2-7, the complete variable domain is GAGVSQSPSNKVTEKGKDVELRCDPISGHTALYWYRQSLGQGLEFLIYFQGNSAPDKSGLPSDRFSAERTGGSVSTLTIQRTQQEDSAVYLCASSLWSLTPNKYEQYFGPGTRLTVT.

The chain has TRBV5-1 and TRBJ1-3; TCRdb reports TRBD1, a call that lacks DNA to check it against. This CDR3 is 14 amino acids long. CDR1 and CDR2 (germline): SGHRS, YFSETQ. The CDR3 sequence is CASSMTGTGNTIYF.

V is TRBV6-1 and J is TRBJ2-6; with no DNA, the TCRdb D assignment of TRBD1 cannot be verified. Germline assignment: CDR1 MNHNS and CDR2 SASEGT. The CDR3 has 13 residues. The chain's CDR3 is CASSAGVRGVLTF.

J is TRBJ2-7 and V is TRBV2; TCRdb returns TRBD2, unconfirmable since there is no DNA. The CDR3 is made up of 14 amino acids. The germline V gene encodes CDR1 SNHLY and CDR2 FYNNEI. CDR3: CASSARDWTIAQYF.

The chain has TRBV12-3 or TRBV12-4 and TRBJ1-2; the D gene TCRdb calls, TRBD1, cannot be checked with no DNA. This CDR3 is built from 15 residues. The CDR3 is CASSSPGQTIYGYTF.

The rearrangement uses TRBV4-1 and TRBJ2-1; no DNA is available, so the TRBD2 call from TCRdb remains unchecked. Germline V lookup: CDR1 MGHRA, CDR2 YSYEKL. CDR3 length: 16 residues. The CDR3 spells CASSQVLAGGNNEQFF.

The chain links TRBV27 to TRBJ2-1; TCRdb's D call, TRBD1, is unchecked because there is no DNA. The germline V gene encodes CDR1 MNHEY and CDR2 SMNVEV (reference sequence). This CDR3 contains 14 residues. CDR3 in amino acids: CASSPGARYNEQFF.